Shown below are 2 T cell receptor beta chains from a single sample sequenced in a study of CD8+CD57+ T cells in acquired aplastic anemia. The use of genomic DNA as template underpinned the TCR beta VDJ and CDR3 profiling. Each CDR3 protein is one row after TCRdb ran MiXCR on the reads. The sample includes some 210,000 distinct CDR3 sequences, approximately 60% of them seen just once. Sequenced: sorted CD4+, CD8+, or CD8+CD57+ T cells (not recorded which) from PBMCs. These TCRs come from a human donor in good health.

This clonotype was seen once. The chain has TRBV7-9 and TRBJ2-7; D is perhaps TRBD2 (6 bases). Germline V gene lookup returns CDR1 SEHNR and CDR2 FQNEAQ (reference sequence). Trimming removed 7 bases at V and 0 bases at J, with 19 bases between. The CDR3 consists of 16 residues. The CDR3 protein is CASTTSGGASSYEQYF. The CDR3 DNA reads as TGTGCCAGCACCACCTCCGGAGGGGCGAGCTCCTACGAGCAGTACTTC.

The chain recombines TRBV10-1 with TRBJ2-6; a weak D match, TRBD1 (6 bases). Germline V lookup: CDR1 WNHNN, CDR2 SYGVQD (reference sequence). Trimming removed 6 bases at V and 7 bases at J, with 16 bases between. This CDR3 is 15 amino acids long. CDR3 region: CASSPDRIGANVLTF. CDR3 DNA: TGCGCCAGCAGCCCCGACAGGATAGGTGCCAACGTCCTGACTTTC.